The entry below gives a single T cell receptor (beta chain) sequence along with its context. The record originates from a study of blood T cell repertoires in COVID-19. In the study overall: Collection of acute and convalescent COVID-19 samples took place in the United States, Italy and Spain. The analysed material was cDNA or gDNA that came from T cells, B-cell-depleted T cells, or PBMCs.

Clones were read by immunoSEQ multiplex PCR, and TCRdb kept only the in-frame ones, dropping some. Here the sample spans more than 300,000 clones, 89% being singletons. In germline, CDR1 is MNHEY, CDR2 SVGEGT. Deletions cut 2 bases from V and 8 bases from J, with 14 bases between. CDR3 size: 14 residues. V and J are TRBV6-2 or TRBV6-3 and TRBJ2-3; D may be TRBD1 (5 bases). This clonotype was obtained from a young man who had recovered from COVID-19. The sample taken for sequencing was peripheral blood. CDR3 protein: CASSYEAGKGTQYF. The CDR3 DNA reads TGTGCCAGCAGTTACGAGGCAGGGAAGGGTACGCAGTATTTT.